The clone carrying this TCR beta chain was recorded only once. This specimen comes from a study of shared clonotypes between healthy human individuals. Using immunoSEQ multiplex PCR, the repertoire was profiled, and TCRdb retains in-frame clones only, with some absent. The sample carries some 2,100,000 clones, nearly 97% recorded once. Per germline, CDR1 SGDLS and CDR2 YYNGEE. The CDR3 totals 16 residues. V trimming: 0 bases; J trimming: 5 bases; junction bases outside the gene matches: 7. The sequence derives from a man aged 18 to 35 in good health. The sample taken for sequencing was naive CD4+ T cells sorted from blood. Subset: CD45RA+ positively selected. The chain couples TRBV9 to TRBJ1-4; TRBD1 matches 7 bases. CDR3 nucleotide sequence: TGTGCCAGCAGCGTAGGTGGGACAGTTACGAATGAAAAACTGTTTTTT. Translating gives CASSVGGTVTNEKLFF.